This passage covers 16 T cell receptor beta chains from one sample sequenced in a study of T cell responses to AZD1222 COVID-19 vaccine. Profiling relied on immunoSEQ multiplex PCR, and the TCRdb table lists in-frame clones only, not all of them. In the table there are about 160,000 clones, around 90% of which are singletons. The sample consisted of peripheral blood, taken on day 0 of MenACWY control vaccination. The receptors here all came from an adult in good health.

The chain joins TRBV11-2 to TRBJ2-2; D remains ambiguous. V lost 3 bases and J lost 8, with 13 bases in between. Germline-derived CDR1 and CDR2 are SGHAT and FQNNGV. The CDR3 totals 14 residues. CDR3 amino acids: CASSFQPGGGELFF. The CDR3 DNA reads as TGTGCCAGCAGCTTTCAGCCGGGTGGAGGGGAGCTGTTTTTT.

This clone was seen more than once but under ten times. This rearrangement joins TRBV30 to TRBJ1-1; D is uncertain. The CDR3 is 12 residues long. Germline values: CDR1 GTSNPN, CDR2 SVGIG (reference sequence). The V gene lost 0 bases and the J gene lost 11 bases, with 13 bases spanning the gap. The chain's CDR3 is CAWSVRARRAFF. CDR3 coding DNA: TGTGCCTGGAGTGTACGGGCCCGGAGGGCTTTCTTT.

As regards this clone: An end of the junction differs from the germline gene, which may be a read error. This chain joins TRBV19 and TRBJ1-5; 8 bases align to TRBD1. This CDR3 is built from 17 residues. Germline V CDR1 and CDR2: LNHDA, SQIVND (reference sequence). The CDR3 region is CASRIQGATGGNQPQHF. In DNA form, the CDR3 reads TGTGCCAGTCGTATCCAGGGGGCGACAGGGGGCAATCAGCCCCAGCATTTT.

The rearrangement joins TRBV6-2 or TRBV6-3 to TRBJ2-1; D may be TRBD2 (6 bases). The V and J ends lost 2 bases and 8 bases respectively, with 16 bases between them. Germline values: CDR1 MNHEY, CDR2 SVGEGT. CDR3 size: 15 residues. The CDR3 DNA reads TGTGCCAGCAGTTACGAGGGACTCACCCTCTATGAGCAGTTCTTC. Residues: CASSYEGLTLYEQFF.

This chain uses TRBV29-1 with TRBJ2-7; D may be TRBD1 or TRBD2 (7 bases each). CDR1 is SQVTM and CDR2 is ANQGSEA in the germline V gene. Trimming removed 6 bases at V and 4 bases at J, with 13 bases between. The CDR3 is made up of 12 amino acids. The CDR3 here is CSVGGTAYEQYF. The CDR3, as DNA: TGCAGCGTGGGGGGGACAGCGTACGAGCAGTACTTC.

The rearrangement joins TRBV7-8 to TRBJ2-7; a possible D gene is TRBD2 (7 bases). Trimming shortened V by 6 bases and J by 7 bases, and 19 bases separated the two germline ends. CDR3 length equals 14 residues. Germline V gene data show CDR1 as SGHVS and CDR2 as FQNEAQ. The CDR3 sequence is CASRLPGTTGEQYF. The CDR3 DNA sequence: TGTGCCAGCAGGCTACCCGGGACTACAGGGGAGCAGTACTTC.

The chain links TRBV6-5 to TRBJ1-3, with D possibly TRBD1 on 5 matching bases. The CDR3 contains 14 residues. V dropped 5 bases and J dropped 1 base, with 9 bases sitting between them. CDR1 and CDR2 from the germline V gene are MNHEY and SVGAGI. This CDR3 is CASSRQPSGNTIYF. The CDR3 DNA reads as TGTGCCAGCAGTAGACAGCCTTCTGGAAACACCATATATTTT.

V and J are TRBV19 and TRBJ2-5; 7 bases map to TRBD2. V lost 3 bases, J lost 5 bases, and 6 bases stayed unmatched. This CDR3 contains 14 residues. The V gene's germline CDR1 is LNHDA and CDR2 SQIVND (reference sequence). The chain's CDR3 is CASSIPGRSETQYF. CDR3 sequence (DNA): TGTGCCAGTAGTATCCCCGGGAGGAGTGAGACCCAGTACTTC.

The V gene is TRBV7-9, the J gene TRBJ1-1, with D tentatively TRBD1 (6 bases). Trimming cost V 5 bases and J 1 base, with 14 bases left between them. Germline CDR1 and CDR2: SEHNR and FQNEAQ (reference sequence). This CDR3 has 15 residues. The CDR3 nucleotides are TGTGCCAGCAGCGGAGAGCGCAGGGGGAACACTGAAGCTTTCTTT. It is translated as CASSGERRGNTEAFF. The whole variable domain, filled in from reference TRBV7-9 and TRBJ1-1, reads DTGVSQNPRHKITKRGQNVTFRCDPISEHNRLYWYRQTLGQGPEFLTYFQNEAQLEKSRLLSDRFSAERPKGSFSTLEIQRTEQGDSAMYLCASSGERRGNTEAFFGQGTRLTVV.

The chain employs TRBV5-4 and TRBJ1-2; TRBD1 matches at 7 bases. The CDR3 covers 17 residues. The germline CDR1 and CDR2 sequences are SGHNT and YYREEE (reference sequence). The V and J ends lost 0 bases and 3 bases, in that order; junction bases with no gene match: 11. The CDR3 DNA is TGTGCCAGCAGCTTGGGTCCCCAAGGGGGCCGCGACTATGGCTACACCTTC. Encoded protein: CASSLGPQGGRDYGYTF.

This clone was counted a single time. The chain uses TRBV7-9 and TRBJ2-1, with 11 bases lining up with TRBD1. Germline trimming cut 6 bases from V and 6 bases from J; bases unmatched to any gene: 4. This CDR3 comprises 14 residues. The germline gives CDR1 SEHNR, CDR2 FQNEAQ (reference sequence). CDR3: CASRAGTGGNEQFF. The DNA for the CDR3 is TGTGCCAGCAGAGCCGGGACAGGGGGCAATGAGCAGTTCTTC.

The chain uses TRBV7-9 and TRBJ1-4; perhaps TRBD1 as D (5 bases). The CDR3 covers 14 residues. CDR1 is SEHNR, CDR2 FQNEAQ, per germline (reference sequence). Trimming stripped 5 bases from V and 7 bases from J, with 14 bases between. The CDR3 sequence is CASSHVGAGEKLFF. CDR3 in DNA: TGTGCCAGCAGCCACGTAGGGGCCGGTGAAAAACTGTTTTTT. Full variable domain (outside the CDR3, taken from reference TRBV7-9 and TRBJ1-4): DTGVSQNPRHKITKRGQNVTFRCDPISEHNRLYWYRQTLGQGPEFLTYFQNEAQLEKSRLLSDRFSAERPKGSFSTLEIQRTEQGDSAMYLCASSHVGAGEKLFFGSGTQLSVL.

The V and J genes are TRBV7-8 and TRBJ1-2, with no clear D. Deletions cut 2 bases from V and 2 bases from J, with 9 bases between. From germline, CDR1 is SGHVS and CDR2 FQNEAQ. CDR3 length: 14 residues. Here the CDR3 DNA reads TGTGCCAGCAGCTTACGGTCAGTCAACTATGGCTACACCTTC. Amino acids: CASSLRSVNYGYTF.

This chain uses TRBV6-5 with TRBJ1-5, with a possible D match to TRBD1 (5 bases). Germline values: CDR1 MNHEY, CDR2 SVGAGI. V was shortened by 6 bases and J by 0 bases, with 12 bases between the two germline ends. This CDR3 is 15 amino acids long. In nucleotides, the CDR3 is TGTGCCAGCAGCCAACAGGATTATAGCAATCAGCCCCAGCATTTT. Translation gives CASSQQDYSNQPQHF.

The CDR3 nucleotides read TGTGCCAGCAGCGTAGAACCAGGAGGGAACACCATATATTTT. It encodes CASSVEPGGNTIYF. V usage is TRBV9 and J usage is TRBJ1-3; D is ambiguous. The CDR3 runs 14 residues. CDR1 SGDLS and CDR2 YYNGEE come from the germline V gene. With 0 bases removed from V and 7 bases from J, the gap between germline ends came to 11 bases.

CDR3 loop: CASSYWYDRVNTEAFF. CDR3 sequence (DNA): TGTGCCAGCAGTTACTGGTATGACAGGGTGAACACTGAAGCTTTCTTT. The chain joins TRBV6-6 to TRBJ1-1; the match to TRBD1 covers 7 bases. The CDR3 covers 16 residues. V lost 1 base, J lost 0 bases, and 5 bases stayed unmatched. Germline CDR1 MNHNY, CDR2 SVGAGI (reference sequence).